Only one count was recorded for the clone carrying this T cell receptor (beta chain). The V end lost 3 bases, the J end lost 0 bases, and 14 bases lay between the germline ends. The CDR3 extends over 16 amino acids. Germline CDR1 reads KGHSH; CDR2 reads LQKENI. Participants had their cohort set by participant-reported clinical history. Original data processing: How many nucleated cells were present was estimated from reference gene primer amplification. TCRdb's copy holds only in-frame clones and misses some; the assay was immunoSEQ multiplex PCR. That table gives V, J and clone size, and the DNA gave D and trimming. The table shows nearly 250,000 clones, with around 90% occurring only once. This record comes from a study of blood T cell repertoires in COVID-19. The overall study: Samples taken during acute and convalescent COVID-19 were collected in the United States, Italy and Spain. The cDNA or gDNA used as material had been derived from T cells, B-cell-depleted T cells, or PBMCs.

What was sequenced was PBMCs or T cells enriched from blood (not recorded which). This chain connects TRBV18 to TRBJ1-1; a weak D match, TRBD1 (5 bases). The receptor comes from a man in his fifties or sixties who had been exposed to COVID-19. CDR3 sequence reads: CASSPGTGYMNTEAFF. The CDR3 bases are TGTGCCAGCTCACCGGGTACAGGTTACATGAACACTGAAGCTTTCTTT.